The clone carrying this T cell receptor (beta chain) has only a few counts. What it binds is unknown. cDNA reverse transcribed from extracted RNA served as the sequencing template. The assay was immunoSEQ multiplex PCR, and TCRdb's table has in-frame clones only and misses some. The top ten hold approximately 15% of the sample, which has approximately 63,000 clones, roughly 60% seen once. These data originate in a study of CD8+ T cells in alopecia areata. General study results and limits: Clonality exceeded that of normal scalp in lesional scalp, most notably in alopecia totalis/universalis.

V was shortened by 5 bases and J by 11 bases, with 12 bases between the two germline ends. Germline CDR1 is MGHRA and CDR2 is YSYEKL. The CDR3 runs 12 residues. The receptor was derived from a human donor with alopecia areata. The sample here was CD8+ T cells sorted from blood, taken at week 0. The V and J genes are TRBV4-1 and TRBJ2-2, with a weak D call TRBD1 (5 bases). The CDR3 loop is CASSEPTAELFF. CDR3 nucleotide sequence: TGCGCCAGCAGCGAACCGACAGCCGAGCTGTTTTTT.